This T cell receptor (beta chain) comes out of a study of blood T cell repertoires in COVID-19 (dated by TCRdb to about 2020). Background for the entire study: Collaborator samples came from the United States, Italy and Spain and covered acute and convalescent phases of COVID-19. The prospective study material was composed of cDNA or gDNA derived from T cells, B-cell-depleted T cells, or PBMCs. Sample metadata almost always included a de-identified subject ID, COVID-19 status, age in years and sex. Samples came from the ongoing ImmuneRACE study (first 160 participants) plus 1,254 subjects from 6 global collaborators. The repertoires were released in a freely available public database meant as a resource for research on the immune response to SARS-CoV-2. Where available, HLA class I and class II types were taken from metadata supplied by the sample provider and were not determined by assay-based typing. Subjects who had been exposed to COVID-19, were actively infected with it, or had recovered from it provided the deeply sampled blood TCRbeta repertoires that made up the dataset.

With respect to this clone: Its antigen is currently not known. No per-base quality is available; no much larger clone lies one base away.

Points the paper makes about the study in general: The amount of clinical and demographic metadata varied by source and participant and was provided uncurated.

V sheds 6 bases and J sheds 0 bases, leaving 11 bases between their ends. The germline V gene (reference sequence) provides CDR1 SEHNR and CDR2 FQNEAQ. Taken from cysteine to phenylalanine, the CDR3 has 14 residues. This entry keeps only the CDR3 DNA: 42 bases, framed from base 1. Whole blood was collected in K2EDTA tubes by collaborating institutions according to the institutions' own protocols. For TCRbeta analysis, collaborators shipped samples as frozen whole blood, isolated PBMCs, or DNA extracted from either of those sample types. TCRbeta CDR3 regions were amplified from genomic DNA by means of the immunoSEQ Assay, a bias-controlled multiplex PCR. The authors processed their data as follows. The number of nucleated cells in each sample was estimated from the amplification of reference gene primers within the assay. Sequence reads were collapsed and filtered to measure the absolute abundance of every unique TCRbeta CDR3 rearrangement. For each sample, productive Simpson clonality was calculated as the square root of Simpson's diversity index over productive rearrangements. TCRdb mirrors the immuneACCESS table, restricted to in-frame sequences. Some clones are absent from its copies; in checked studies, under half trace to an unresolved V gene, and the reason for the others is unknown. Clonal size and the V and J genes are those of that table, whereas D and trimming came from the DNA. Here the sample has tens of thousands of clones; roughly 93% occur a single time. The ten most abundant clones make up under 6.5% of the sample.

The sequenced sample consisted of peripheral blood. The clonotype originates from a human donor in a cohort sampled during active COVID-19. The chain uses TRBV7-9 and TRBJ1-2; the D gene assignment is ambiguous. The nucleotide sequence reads TGTGCCAGCAGGGAGAGCACGGCTAACTATGGCTACACCTTC. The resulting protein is CASRESTANYGYTF.